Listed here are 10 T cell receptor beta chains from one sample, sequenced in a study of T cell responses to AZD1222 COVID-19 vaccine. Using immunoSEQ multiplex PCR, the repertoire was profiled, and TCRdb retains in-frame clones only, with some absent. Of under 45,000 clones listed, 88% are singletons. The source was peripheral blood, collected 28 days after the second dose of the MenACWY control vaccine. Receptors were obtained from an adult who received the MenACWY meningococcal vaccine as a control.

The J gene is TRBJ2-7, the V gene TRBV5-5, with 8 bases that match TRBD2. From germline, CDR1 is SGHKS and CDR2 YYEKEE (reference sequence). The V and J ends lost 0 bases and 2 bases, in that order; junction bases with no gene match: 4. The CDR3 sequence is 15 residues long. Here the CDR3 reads CASSLVAGRAYEQYF. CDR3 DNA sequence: TGTGCCAGCAGCTTGGTAGCGGGAAGGGCCTACGAGCAGTACTTC.

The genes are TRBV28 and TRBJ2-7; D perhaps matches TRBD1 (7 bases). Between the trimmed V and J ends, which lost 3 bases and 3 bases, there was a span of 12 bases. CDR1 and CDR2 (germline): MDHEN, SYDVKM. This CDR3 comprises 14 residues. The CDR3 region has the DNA TGTGCCAGCAGTTTGCAGGGGGGAGGCTACGAGCAGTACTTC. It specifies CASSLQGGGYEQYF.

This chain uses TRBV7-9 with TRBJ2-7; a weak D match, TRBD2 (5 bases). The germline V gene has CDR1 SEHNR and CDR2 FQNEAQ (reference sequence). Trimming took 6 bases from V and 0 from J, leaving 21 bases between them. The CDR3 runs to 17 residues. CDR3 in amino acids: CASSPQRPMDSSYEQYF. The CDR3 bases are TGTGCCAGCAGTCCTCAGCGGCCGATGGATAGCTCCTACGAGCAGTACTTC.

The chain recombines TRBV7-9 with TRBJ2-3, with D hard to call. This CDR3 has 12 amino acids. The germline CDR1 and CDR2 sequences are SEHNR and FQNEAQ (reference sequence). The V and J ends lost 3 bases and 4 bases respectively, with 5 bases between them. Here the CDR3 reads CASSFGSDTQYF. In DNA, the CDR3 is TGTGCCAGCAGCTTTGGGTCAGATACGCAGTATTTT.

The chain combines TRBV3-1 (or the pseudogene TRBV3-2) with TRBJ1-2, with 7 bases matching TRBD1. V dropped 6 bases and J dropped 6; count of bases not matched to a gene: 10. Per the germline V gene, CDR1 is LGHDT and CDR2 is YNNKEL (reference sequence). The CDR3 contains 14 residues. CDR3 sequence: CASRLRQGPNGYTF. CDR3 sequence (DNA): TGTGCCAGCAGACTCCGACAGGGACCAAATGGCTACACCTTC.

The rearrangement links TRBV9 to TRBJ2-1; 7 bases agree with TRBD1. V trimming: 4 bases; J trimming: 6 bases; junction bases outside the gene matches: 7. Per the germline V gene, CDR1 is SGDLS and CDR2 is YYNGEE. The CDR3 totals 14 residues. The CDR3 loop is CASSMGQIGNEQFF. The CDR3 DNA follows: TGTGCCAGCAGCATGGGACAGATTGGCAATGAGCAGTTCTTC. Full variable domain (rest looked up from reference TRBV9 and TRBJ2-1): DSGVTQTPKHLITATGQRVTLRCSPRSGDLSVYWYQQSLDQGLQFLIQYYNGEERAKGNILERFSAQQFPDLHSELNLSSLELGDSALYFCASSMGQIGNEQFFGPGTRLTVL.

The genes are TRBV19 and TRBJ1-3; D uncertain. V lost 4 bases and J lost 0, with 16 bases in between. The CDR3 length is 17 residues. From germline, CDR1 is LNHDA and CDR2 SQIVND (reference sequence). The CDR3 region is CASSNLPDAGSGNTIYF. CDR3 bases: TGTGCCAGTAGTAACCTCCCAGACGCAGGCTCTGGAAACACCATATATTTT. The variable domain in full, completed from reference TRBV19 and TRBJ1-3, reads DGGITQSPKYLFRKEGQNVTLSCEQNLNHDAMYWYRQDPGQGLRLIYYSQIVNDFQKGDIAEGYSVSREKKESFPLTVTSAQKNPTAFYLCASSNLPDAGSGNTIYFGEGSWLTVV.

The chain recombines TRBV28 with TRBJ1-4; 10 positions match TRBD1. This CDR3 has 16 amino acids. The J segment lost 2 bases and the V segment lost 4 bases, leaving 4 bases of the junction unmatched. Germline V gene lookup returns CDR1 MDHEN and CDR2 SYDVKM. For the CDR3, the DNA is TGTGCCAGCAGTTCCGGGACAGGGGTGACTAATGAAAAACTGTTTTTT. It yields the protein CASSSGTGVTNEKLFF.

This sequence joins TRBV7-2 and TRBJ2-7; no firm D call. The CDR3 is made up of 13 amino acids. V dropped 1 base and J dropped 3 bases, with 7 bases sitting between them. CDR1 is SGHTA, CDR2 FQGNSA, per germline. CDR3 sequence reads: CASSLVGFYEQYF. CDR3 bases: TGTGCCAGCAGCTTAGTGGGCTTCTACGAGCAGTACTTC. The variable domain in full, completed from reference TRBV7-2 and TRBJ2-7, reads GAGVSQSPSNKVTEKGKDVELRCDPISGHTALYWYRQSLGQGLEFLIYFQGNSAPDKSGLPSDRFSAERTGGSVSTLTIQRTQQEDSAVYLCASSLVGFYEQYFGPGTRLTVT.

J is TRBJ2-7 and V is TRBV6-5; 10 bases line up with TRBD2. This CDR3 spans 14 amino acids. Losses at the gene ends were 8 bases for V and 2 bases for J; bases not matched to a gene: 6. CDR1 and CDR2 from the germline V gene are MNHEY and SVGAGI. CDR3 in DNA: TGTGCCAGCGGCTCAGCGGGAGGGACCTACGAGCAGTACTTC. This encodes CASGSAGGTYEQYF.